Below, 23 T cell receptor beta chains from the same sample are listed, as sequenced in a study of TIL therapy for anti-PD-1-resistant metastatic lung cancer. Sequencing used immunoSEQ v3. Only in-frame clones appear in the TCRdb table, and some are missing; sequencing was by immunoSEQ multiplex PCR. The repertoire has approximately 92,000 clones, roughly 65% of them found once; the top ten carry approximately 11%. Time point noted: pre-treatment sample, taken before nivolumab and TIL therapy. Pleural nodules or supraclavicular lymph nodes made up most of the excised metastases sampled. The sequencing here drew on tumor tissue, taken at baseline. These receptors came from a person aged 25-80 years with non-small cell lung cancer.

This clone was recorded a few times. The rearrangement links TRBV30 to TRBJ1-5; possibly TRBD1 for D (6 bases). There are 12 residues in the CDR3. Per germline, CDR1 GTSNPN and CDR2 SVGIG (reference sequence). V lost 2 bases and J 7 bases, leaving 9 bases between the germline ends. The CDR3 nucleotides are TGTGCCTGGAGTCCCGGGGGCCAGCCCCAGCATTTT. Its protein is CAWSPGGQPQHF. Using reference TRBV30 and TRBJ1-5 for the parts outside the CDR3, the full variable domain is SQTIHQWPATLVQPVGSPLSLECTVEGTSNPNLYWYRQAAGRGLQLLFYSVGIGQISSEVPQNLSASRPQDRQFILSSKKLLLSDSGFYLCAWSPGGQPQHFGDGTRLSIL.

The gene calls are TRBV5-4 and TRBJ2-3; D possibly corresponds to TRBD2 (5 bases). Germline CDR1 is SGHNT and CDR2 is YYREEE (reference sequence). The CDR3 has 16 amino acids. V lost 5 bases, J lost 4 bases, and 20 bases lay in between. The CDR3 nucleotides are TGTGCCAGCAGTAAATATAGCGCGGGTAGAGCAGATACGCAGTATTTT. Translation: CASSKYSAGRADTQYF.

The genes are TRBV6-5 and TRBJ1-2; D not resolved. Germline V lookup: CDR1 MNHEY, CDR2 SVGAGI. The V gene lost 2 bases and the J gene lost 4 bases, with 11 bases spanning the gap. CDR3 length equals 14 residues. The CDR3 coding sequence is TGTGCCAGCAGTTACGTCGGCAGCTTCTATGGCTACACCTTC. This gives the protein CASSYVGSFYGYTF.

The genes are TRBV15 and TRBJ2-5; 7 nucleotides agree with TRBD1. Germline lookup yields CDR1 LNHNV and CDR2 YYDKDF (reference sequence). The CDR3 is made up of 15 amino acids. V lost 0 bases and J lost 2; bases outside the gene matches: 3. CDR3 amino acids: CATSRDRDRQETQYF. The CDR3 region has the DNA TGTGCCACCAGCAGAGATAGGGACAGACAAGAGACCCAGTACTTC.

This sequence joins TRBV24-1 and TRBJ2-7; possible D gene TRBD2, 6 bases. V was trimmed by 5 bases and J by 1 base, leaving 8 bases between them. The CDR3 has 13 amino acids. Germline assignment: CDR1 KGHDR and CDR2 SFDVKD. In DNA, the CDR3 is TGTGCCACCAGTGGTGGAGGGTCCTACGAGCAGTACTTC. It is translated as CATSGGGSYEQYF.

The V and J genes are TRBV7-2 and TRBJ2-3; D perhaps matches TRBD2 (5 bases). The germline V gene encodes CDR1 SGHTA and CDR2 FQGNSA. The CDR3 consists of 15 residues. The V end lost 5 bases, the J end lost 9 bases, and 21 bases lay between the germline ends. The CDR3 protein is CASSPPGISLATQYF. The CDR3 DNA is TGTGCCAGCAGCCCCCCCGGGATATCCCTGGCGACGCAGTATTTT.

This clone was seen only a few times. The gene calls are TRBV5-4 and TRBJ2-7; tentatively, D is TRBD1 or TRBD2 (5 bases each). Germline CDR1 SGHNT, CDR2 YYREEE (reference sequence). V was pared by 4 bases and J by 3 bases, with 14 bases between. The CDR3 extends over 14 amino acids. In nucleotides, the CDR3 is TGTGCCAGCAGCCGCAGGGACGGCAACTACGAGCAGTACTTC. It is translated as CASSRRDGNYEQYF.

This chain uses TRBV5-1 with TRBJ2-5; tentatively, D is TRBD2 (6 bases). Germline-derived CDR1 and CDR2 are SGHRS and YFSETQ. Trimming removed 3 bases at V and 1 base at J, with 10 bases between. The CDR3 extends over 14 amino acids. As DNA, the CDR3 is TGCGCCAGCAGCTCCCGGGACTTCCAAGAGACCCAGTACTTC. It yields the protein CASSSRDFQETQYF.

This CDR3 is CASSLGQGNQPQHF. The CDR3 region has the DNA TGTGCCAGCAGCTTGGGACAGGGGAATCAGCCCCAGCATTTT. The chain employs TRBV11-2 and TRBJ1-5, with TRBD1 matching over 10 bases. The CDR3 spans 14 residues. V lost 3 bases to trimming and J lost 4 bases; unmatched junction nucleotides: 0. From germline, CDR1 is SGHAT and CDR2 FQNNGV.

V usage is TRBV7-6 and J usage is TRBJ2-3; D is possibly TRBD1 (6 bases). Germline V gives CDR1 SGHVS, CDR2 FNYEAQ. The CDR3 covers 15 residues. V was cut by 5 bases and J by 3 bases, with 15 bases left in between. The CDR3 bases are TGTGCCAGCAGCCAAGTGGGGGCCGGGACAGATACGCAGTATTTT. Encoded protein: CASSQVGAGTDTQYF.

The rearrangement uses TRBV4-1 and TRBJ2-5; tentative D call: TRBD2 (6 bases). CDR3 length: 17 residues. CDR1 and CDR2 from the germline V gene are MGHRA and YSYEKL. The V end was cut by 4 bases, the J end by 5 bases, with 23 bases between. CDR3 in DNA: TGCGCCAGCAGCCTACTACTCCGGGGACTTAGGAGGGAGACCCAGTACTTC. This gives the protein CASSLLLRGLRRETQYF.

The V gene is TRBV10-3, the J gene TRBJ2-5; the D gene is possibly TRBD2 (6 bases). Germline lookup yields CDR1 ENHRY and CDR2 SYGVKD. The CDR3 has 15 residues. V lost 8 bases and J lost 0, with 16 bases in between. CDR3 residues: CAIPRRGPHQETQYF. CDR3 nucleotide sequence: TGTGCCATCCCAAGGAGGGGCCCCCACCAAGAGACCCAGTACTTC.

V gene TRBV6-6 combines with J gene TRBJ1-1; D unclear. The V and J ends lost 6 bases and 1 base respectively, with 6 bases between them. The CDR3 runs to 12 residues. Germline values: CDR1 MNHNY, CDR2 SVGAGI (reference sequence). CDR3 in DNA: TGTGCCAGCAGGATAGGGAACACTGAAGCTTTCTTT. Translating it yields CASRIGNTEAFF.

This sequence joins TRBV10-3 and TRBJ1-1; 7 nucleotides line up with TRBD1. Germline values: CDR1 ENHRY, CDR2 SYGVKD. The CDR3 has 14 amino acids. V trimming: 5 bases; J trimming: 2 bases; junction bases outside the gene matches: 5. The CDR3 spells CAISSQGTNTEAFF. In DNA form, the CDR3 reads TGTGCCATCAGTTCACAGGGGACCAACACTGAAGCTTTCTTT.

This chain's CDR3 is CASSPQGTNYGYTF. The CDR3 DNA reads TGCGCCAGCAGCCCACAGGGAACTAACTATGGCTACACCTTC. V gene TRBV4-3 combines with J gene TRBJ1-2; a weak D match, TRBD1 (6 bases). The CDR3 contains 14 residues. Germline values: CDR1 LGHNA, CDR2 YSLEER. V was shortened by 4 bases and J by 0 bases, with 9 bases between the two germline ends.

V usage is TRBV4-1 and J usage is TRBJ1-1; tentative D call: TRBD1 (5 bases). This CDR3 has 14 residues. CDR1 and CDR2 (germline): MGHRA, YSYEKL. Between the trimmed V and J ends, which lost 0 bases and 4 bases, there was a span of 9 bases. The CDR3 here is CASSQDRGGTEAFF. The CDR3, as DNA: TGCGCCAGCAGCCAAGATCGGGGCGGCACTGAAGCTTTCTTT.

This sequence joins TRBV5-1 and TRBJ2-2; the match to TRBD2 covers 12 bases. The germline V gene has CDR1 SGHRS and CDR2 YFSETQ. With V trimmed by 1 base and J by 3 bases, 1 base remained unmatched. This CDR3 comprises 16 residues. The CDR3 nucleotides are TGCGCCAGCAGCTTGAGACTAGCGGGGGACACCGGGGAGCTGTTTTTT. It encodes CASSLRLAGDTGELFF.

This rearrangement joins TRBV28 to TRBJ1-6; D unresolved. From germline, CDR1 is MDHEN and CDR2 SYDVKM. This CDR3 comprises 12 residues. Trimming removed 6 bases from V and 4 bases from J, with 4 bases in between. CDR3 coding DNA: TGTGCCAGCAGCGTATATAATTCACCCCTCCACTTT. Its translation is CASSVYNSPLHF.

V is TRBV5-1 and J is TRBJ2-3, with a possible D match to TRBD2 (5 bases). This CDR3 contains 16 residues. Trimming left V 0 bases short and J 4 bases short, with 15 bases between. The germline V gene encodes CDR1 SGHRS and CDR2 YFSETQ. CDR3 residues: CASSLAVDSEPDTQYF. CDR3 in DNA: TGCGCCAGCAGCTTGGCCGTGGATAGCGAGCCAGATACGCAGTATTTT.

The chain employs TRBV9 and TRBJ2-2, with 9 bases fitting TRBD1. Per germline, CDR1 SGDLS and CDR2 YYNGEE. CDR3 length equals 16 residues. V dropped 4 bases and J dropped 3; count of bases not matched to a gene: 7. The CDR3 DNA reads TGTGCCAGCAGCAGCCGGGACAGGGAGGACACCGGGGAGCTGTTTTTT. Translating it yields CASSSRDREDTGELFF.

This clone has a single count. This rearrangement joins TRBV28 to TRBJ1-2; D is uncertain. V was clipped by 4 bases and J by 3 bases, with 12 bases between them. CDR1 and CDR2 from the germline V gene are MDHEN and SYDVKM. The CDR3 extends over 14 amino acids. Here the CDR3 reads CASSYSAGHYGYTF. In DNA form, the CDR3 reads TGTGCCAGCAGTTATTCGGCCGGGCACTATGGCTACACCTTC.

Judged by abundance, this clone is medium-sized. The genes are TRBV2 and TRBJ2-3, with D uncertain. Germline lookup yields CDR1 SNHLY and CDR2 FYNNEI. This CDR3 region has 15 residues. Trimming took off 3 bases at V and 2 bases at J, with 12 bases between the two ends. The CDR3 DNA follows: TGTGCCAGCAGTGATCAGGTGGGGATCACAGATACGCAGTATTTT. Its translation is CASSDQVGITDTQYF.

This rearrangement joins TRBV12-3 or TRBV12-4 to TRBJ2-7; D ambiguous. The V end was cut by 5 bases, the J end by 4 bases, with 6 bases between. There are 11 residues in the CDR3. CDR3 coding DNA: TGTGCCAGCAGTATAGGGTACGAGCAGTACTTC. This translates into CASSIGYEQYF.